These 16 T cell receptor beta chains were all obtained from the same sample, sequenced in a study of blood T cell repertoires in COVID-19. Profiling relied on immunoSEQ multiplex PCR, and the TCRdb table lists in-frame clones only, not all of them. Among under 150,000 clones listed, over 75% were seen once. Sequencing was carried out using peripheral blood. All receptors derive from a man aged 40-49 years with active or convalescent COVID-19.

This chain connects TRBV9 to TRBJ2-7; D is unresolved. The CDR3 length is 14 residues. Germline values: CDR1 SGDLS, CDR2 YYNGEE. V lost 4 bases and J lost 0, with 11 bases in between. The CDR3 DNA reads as TGTGCCAGCAGCCCCAGGATGCACTCCTACGAGCAGTACTTC. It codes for CASSPRMHSYEQYF.

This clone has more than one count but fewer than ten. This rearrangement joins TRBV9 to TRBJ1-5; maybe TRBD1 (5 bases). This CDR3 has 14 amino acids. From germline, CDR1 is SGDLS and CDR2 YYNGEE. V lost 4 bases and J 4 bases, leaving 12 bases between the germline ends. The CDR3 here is CASSRDSLNQPQHF. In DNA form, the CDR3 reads TGTGCCAGCAGCCGCGACAGTCTGAATCAGCCCCAGCATTTT.

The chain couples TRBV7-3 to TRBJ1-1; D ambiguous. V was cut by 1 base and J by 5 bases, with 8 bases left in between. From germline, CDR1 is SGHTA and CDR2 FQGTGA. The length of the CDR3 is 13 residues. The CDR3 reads CASSLKRGTEAFF. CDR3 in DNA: TGTGCCAGCAGCTTAAAGAGAGGGACTGAAGCTTTCTTT.

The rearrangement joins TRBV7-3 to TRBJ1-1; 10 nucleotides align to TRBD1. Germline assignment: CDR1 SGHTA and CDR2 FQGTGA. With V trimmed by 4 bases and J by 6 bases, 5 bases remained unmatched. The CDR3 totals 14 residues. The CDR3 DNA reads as TGTGCCAGCAGCTCCATGGGACAGGGGTCTGAAGCTTTCTTT. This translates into CASSSMGQGSEAFF.

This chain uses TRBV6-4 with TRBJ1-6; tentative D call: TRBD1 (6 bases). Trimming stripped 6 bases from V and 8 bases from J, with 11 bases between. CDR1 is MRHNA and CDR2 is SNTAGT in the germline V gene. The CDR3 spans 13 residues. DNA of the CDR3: TGTGCCAGCAGCCTTTCAGGGGATTCACCCCTCCACTTT. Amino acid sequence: CASSLSGDSPLHF.

The CDR3 sequence: CASSLYTGAYEQYF. In nucleotides, the CDR3 is TGTGCCAGCAGCTTATATACAGGGGCCTACGAGCAGTACTTC. The rearrangement uses TRBV7-2 and TRBJ2-7; TRBD1 aligns across 7 bases. Germline lookup yields CDR1 SGHTA and CDR2 FQGNSA. The CDR3 has 14 amino acids. V was pared by 2 bases and J by 2 bases, with 3 bases of the junction left unmatched.

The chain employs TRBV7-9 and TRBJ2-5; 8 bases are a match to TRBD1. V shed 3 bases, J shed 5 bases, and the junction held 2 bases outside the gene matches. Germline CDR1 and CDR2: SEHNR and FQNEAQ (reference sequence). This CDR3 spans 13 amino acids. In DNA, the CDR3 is TGTGCCAGCAGCTTCACAGGGGGGGAGACCCAGTACTTC. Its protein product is CASSFTGGETQYF.

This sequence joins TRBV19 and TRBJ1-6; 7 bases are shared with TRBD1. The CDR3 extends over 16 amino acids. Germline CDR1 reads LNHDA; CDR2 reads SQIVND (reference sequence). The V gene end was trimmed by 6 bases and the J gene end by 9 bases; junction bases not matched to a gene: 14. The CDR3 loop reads CASRPQDRASASPLHF. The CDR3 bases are TGTGCCAGTAGACCTCAAGACAGGGCCTCGGCTTCACCCCTCCACTTT.

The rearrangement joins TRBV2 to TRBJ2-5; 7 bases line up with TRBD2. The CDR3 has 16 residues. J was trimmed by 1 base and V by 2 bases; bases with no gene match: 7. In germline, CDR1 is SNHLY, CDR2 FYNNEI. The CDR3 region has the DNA TGTGCCAGCAGTGAAAGGGGTAGCGGGCTCCAAGAGACCCAGTACTTC. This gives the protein CASSERGSGLQETQYF.

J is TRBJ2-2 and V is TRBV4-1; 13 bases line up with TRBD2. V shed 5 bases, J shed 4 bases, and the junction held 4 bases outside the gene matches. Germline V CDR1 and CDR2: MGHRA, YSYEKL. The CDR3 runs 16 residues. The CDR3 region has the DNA TGCGCCAGCAGCTATACTAGCGGGGGGGCCACCGGGGAGCTGTTTTTT. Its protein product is CASSYTSGGATGELFF.

The CDR3 loop reads CASSPPDGTRETQYF. The DNA for the CDR3 is TGTGCCAGCTCACCACCAGACGGGACACGGGAGACCCAGTACTTC. The chain employs TRBV18 and TRBJ2-5, with D tentatively TRBD1 (6 bases). V lost 0 bases to trimming and J lost 5 bases, with 13 bases between them. CDR1 is KGHSH, CDR2 LQKENI, per germline. The CDR3 contains 15 residues.

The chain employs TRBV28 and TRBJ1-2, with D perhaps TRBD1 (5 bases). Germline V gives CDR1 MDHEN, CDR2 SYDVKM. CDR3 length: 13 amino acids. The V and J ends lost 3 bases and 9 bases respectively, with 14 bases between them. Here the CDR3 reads CASSFTQTVSYTF. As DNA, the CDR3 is TGTGCCAGCAGTTTTACCCAGACAGTTAGCTACACCTTC.

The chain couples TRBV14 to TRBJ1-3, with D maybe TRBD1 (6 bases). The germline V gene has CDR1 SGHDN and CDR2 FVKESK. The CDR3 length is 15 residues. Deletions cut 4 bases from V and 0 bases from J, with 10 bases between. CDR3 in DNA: TGTGCCAGCAGCCGGGACAATAACTCTGGAAACACCATATATTTT. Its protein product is CASSRDNNSGNTIYF.

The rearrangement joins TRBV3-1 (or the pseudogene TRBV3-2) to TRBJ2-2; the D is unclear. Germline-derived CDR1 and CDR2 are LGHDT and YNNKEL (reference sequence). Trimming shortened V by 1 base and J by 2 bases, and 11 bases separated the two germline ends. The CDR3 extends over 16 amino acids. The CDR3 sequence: CASSQAGGANTGELFF. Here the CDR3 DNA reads TGTGCCAGCAGCCAAGCGGGTGGTGCTAACACCGGGGAGCTGTTTTTT.

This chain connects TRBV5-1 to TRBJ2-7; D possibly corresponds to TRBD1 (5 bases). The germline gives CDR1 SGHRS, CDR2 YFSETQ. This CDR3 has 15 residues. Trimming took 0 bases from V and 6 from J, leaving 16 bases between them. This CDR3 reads CASSLAGREEREQYF. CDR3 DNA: TGCGCCAGCAGCTTGGCCGGCAGGGAAGAGCGCGAGCAGTACTTC.

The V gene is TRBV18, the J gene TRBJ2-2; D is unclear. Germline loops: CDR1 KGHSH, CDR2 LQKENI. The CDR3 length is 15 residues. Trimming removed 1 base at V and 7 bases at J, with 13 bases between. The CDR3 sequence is CASSPRQVDNGELFF. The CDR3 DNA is TGTGCCAGCTCACCACGGCAGGTGGATAACGGGGAGCTGTTTTTT.